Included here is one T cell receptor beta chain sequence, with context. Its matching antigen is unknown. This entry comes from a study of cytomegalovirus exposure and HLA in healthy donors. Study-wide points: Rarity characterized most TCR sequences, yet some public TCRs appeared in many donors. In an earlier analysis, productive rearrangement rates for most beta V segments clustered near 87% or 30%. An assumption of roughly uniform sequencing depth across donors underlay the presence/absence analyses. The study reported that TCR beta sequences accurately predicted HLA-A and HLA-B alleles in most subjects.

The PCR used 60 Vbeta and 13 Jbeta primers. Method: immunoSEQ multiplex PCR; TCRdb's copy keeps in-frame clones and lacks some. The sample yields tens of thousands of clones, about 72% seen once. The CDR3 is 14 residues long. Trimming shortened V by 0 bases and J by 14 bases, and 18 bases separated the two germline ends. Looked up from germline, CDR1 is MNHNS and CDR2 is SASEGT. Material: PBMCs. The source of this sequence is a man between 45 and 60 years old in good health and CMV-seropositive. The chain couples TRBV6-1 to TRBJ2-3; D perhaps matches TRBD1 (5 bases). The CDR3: CASSEARIWAGSYF. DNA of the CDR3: TGTGCCAGCAGTGAAGCGCGAATCTGGGCAGGGTCGTATTTT.